The clone carrying this T cell receptor beta chain was counted once. The antigen is unknown. These data come from a study of shared clonotypes between healthy human individuals. Whole-study findings and limits: Unshared clonotypes carried lower generation probabilities than those common to all four donors.

The V end was cut by 0 bases, the J end by 4 bases, with 16 bases between. The CDR3 contains 16 residues. The V gene's germline CDR1 is LNHNV and CDR2 YYDKDF (reference sequence). All of the donors resided in Nashville, Tennessee, and each was a Caucasian adult. Approximately 30,000 T cell genomes (around 0.2 ug DNA) went into each sorted-subset replicate. The data were produced by immunoSEQ multiplex PCR, yet TCRdb's version contains in-frame clones alone and is incomplete. The sample carries 2,500,000 or so clones, roughly 92% recorded once. Sequenced: naive CD4+ T cells from PBMCs. Subset of the sample: CD45RA+ positively selected. The receptor was isolated from a man in his late teens or twenties in good health. Some clones in this sample may be carry-over from other donors' samples. J is TRBJ2-7 and V is TRBV15, with a possible D match to TRBD2 (5 bases). The CDR3 protein is CATSRDAREFPYEQYF. The CDR3 region has the DNA TGTGCCACCAGCAGAGATGCGAGGGAGTTCCCATACGAGCAGTACTTC.